A single sample gave rise to the 18 T cell receptor beta chains below, sequenced in a study of T cell responses to AZD1222 COVID-19 vaccine. Sequenced by immunoSEQ multiplex PCR; TCRdb stores in-frame clones only, minus some. The sample lists about 76,000 clones, 70% to 80% occurring once. Sequencing was performed on peripheral blood, taken 28 days after the second dose of the MenACWY control vaccine. The receptors originated from an adult who received the MenACWY meningococcal vaccine as a control.

The V and J genes are TRBV10-3 and TRBJ1-3; D ambiguous. Per the germline V gene, CDR1 is ENHRY and CDR2 is SYGVKD. There are 13 residues in the CDR3. V was shortened by 4 bases and J by 0 bases, with 4 bases between the two germline ends. The chain's CDR3 is CAISGSSGNTIYF. CDR3 in DNA: TGTGCCATCAGTGGAAGCTCTGGAAACACCATATATTTT.

The chain recombines TRBV4-3 with TRBJ1-6; the D is unclear. CDR3 size: 14 residues. Germline lookup yields CDR1 LGHNA and CDR2 YSLEER. Trimming cost V 1 base and J 5 bases, with 6 bases left between them. The CDR3 sequence is CASSQAWHNSPLHF. CDR3 coding DNA: TGCGCCAGCAGCCAAGCGTGGCATAATTCACCCCTCCACTTT.

The chain couples TRBV3-1 (or the pseudogene TRBV3-2) to TRBJ2-3; maybe TRBD2 (6 bases). Germline loops: CDR1 LGHDT, CDR2 YNNKEL (reference sequence). This CDR3 comprises 15 residues. Trimming pared 0 bases from V and 4 bases from J, leaving 11 bases between. CDR3 residues: CASSQDVAAADTQYF. The CDR3 coding sequence is TGTGCCAGCAGCCAAGATGTAGCGGCGGCAGATACGCAGTATTTT.

The V call is TRBV7-9, the J call TRBJ2-3, with TRBD2 identical over 10 bases. The CDR3 length is 16 residues. CDR1 is SEHNR, CDR2 FQNEAQ, per germline (reference sequence). With V trimmed by 1 base and J by 3 bases, 4 bases remained unmatched. CDR3 DNA: TGTGCCAGCAGCTTAGTTACTAGCGGGATAACAGATACGCAGTATTTT. It specifies CASSLVTSGITDTQYF.

The CDR3 DNA sequence: TGTGCCAGCAGTTTAAACACCGGGGAGCTGTTTTTT. This codes for CASSLNTGELFF. The chain couples TRBV28 to TRBJ2-2; D gene ambiguous. Germline assignment: CDR1 MDHEN and CDR2 SYDVKM. The CDR3 is 12 residues long. V shed 2 bases and J shed 2 bases, with 0 bases lying between them.

The chain is built from TRBV18 and TRBJ1-1; perhaps TRBD1 as D (5 bases). The CDR3 has 13 residues. Trimming cost V 6 bases and J 3 bases, with 11 bases left between them. CDR1 is KGHSH and CDR2 is LQKENI in the germline V gene. DNA for the CDR3: TGTGCCAGCTCCCGGGGGGTTGACACTGAAGCTTTCTTT. Protein: CASSRGVDTEAFF.

This clone was observed a single time. This chain connects TRBV5-8 to TRBJ2-1, with 7 bases aligning to TRBD1. Trimming at V came to 0 bases and at J to 0 bases, leaving 3 bases not matched to a gene. CDR1 is SGHTS and CDR2 is YDEGEE in the germline V gene. This CDR3 spans 16 amino acids. The CDR3 nucleotides are TGTGCCAGCAGCTTGGGGACAGGCGACTCCTACAATGAGCAGTTCTTC. This translates into CASSLGTGDSYNEQFF.

The rearrangement uses TRBV4-3 and TRBJ1-4, with no clear D. This CDR3 spans 13 amino acids. V shed 1 base and J shed 10 bases, with 10 bases lying between them. From germline, CDR1 is LGHNA and CDR2 YSLEER. The CDR3 reads CASSQAARRKLFF. Here the CDR3 DNA reads TGCGCCAGCAGCCAAGCTGCGAGGCGAAAACTGTTTTTT.

CDR3 nucleotide sequence: TGTGCCAGCAGCCCCCTAAGCGGGAGAACCGGGGAGCTGTTTTTT. This codes for CASSPLSGRTGELFF. The chain recombines TRBV9 with TRBJ2-2; TRBD2 matches at 8 bases. J gave up 5 bases and V 4 bases, and 7 bases lay outside the gene matches. CDR1 SGDLS and CDR2 YYNGEE come from the germline V gene. This CDR3 region has 15 residues.

CDR3 sequence reads: CASSLSYRGGDTEAFF. CDR3 nucleotide sequence: TGTGCCAGCAGCTTGAGCTACAGGGGAGGGGACACTGAAGCTTTCTTT. The chain recombines TRBV11-2 with TRBJ1-1; 7 nucleotides align to TRBD1. The CDR3 is made up of 16 amino acids. The ends lost 3 bases at V and 3 bases at J; junction bases unmatched: 10. Per germline, CDR1 SGHAT and CDR2 FQNNGV. Full variable domain (remainder filled in from reference TRBV11-2 and TRBJ1-1): EAGVAQSPRYKIIEKRQSVAFWCNPISGHATLYWYQQILGQGPKLLIQFQNNGVVDDSQLPKDRFSAERLKGVDSTLKIQPAKLEDSAVYLCASSLSYRGGDTEAFFGQGTRLTVV.

J is TRBJ2-7 and V is TRBV3-1 (or the pseudogene TRBV3-2), with TRBD1 matching over 7 bases. V lost 5 bases and J lost 2; bases outside the gene matches: 9. The CDR3 is 15 amino acids. The germline CDR1 and CDR2 sequences are LGHDT and YNNKEL (reference sequence). CDR3 nucleotide sequence: TGTGCCAGCAGCGAGGGGGCCAATAAACCCTACGAGCAGTACTTC. Protein: CASSEGANKPYEQYF.

The chain joins TRBV5-1 to TRBJ2-7; TRBD2 agrees at 11 bases. Germline CDR1 and CDR2: SGHRS and YFSETQ. V lost 3 bases to trimming and J lost 7 bases; unmatched junction nucleotides: 9. This CDR3 is 15 amino acids long. The CDR3 here is CASSSLIAGGSEQYF. As DNA, the CDR3 is TGCGCCAGCAGCTCGTTGATAGCGGGAGGGTCGGAGCAGTACTTC.

V usage is TRBV7-8 and J usage is TRBJ1-6; TRBD1 aligns across 8 bases. Germline CDR1 SGHVS, CDR2 FQNEAQ. Trimming removed 3 bases from V and 8 bases from J; junction bases left unmatched: 3. This CDR3 is 14 amino acids long. The CDR3 DNA sequence: TGTGCCAGCAGCTTCGGACAGGGAGATTCACCCCTCCACTTT. As protein: CASSFGQGDSPLHF. Complete variable domain (other parts from reference TRBV7-8 and TRBJ1-6): GAGVSQSPRYKVAKRGQDVALRCDPISGHVSLFWYQQALGQGPEFLTYFQNEAQLDKSGLPSDRFFAERPEGSVSTLKIQRTQQEDSAVYLCASSFGQGDSPLHFGNGTRLTVT.

The chain couples TRBV3-1 (or the pseudogene TRBV3-2) to TRBJ2-7; D is unresolved. From germline, CDR1 is LGHDT and CDR2 YNNKEL (reference sequence). V lost 0 bases and J 7 bases, leaving 16 bases between the germline ends. The CDR3 covers 15 residues. CDR3 protein: CASSQDTVGGREQYF. CDR3 DNA sequence: TGTGCCAGCAGCCAAGACACAGTCGGTGGTAGGGAGCAGTACTTC.

This clone has only a few counts. CDR3 sequence (DNA): TGTGCCAGCAGCCTACAGGGGGCGATTTACGAGCAGTACTTC. Residues: CASSLQGAIYEQYF. The chain is built from TRBV6-2 or TRBV6-3 and TRBJ2-7; 9 nucleotides agree with TRBD1. With 6 bases clipped from V and 4 bases from J, the junction kept 7 bases outside the gene matches. CDR3 size: 14 residues. Germline V gene sequence: CDR1 MNHEY, CDR2 SVGEGT.

V usage is TRBV7-2 and J usage is TRBJ2-3; perhaps TRBD2 as D (6 bases). V was shortened by 1 base and J by 10 bases, with 9 bases between the two germline ends. The CDR3 extends over 12 amino acids. Per germline, CDR1 SGHTA and CDR2 FQGNSA. The CDR3 region is CASSLGGLPQYF. The CDR3, as DNA: TGTGCCAGCAGCTTAGGAGGACTACCGCAGTATTTT.

The chain has TRBV2 and TRBJ1-4, with D perhaps TRBD1 (6 bases). The CDR3 is 14 residues long. V shed 8 bases and J shed 4 bases, with 14 bases lying between them. Germline V gene lookup returns CDR1 SNHLY and CDR2 FYNNEI. This CDR3 reads CASQGSNYNEKLFF. The DNA for the CDR3 is TGTGCCAGCCAGGGGTCCAATTATAATGAAAAACTGTTTTTT.

This clone was seen a handful of times. The genes are TRBV7-9 and TRBJ2-1; D ambiguous. V lost 1 base to trimming and J lost 8 bases, with 12 bases between them. Looked up from germline, CDR1 is SEHNR and CDR2 is FQNEAQ (reference sequence). The CDR3 sequence is 14 residues long. CDR3 in DNA: TGTGCCAGCAGCTTAGTCTCACCTCGGGATGAGCAGTTCTTC. The encoded protein is CASSLVSPRDEQFF.